A single sample is the source of the 24 T cell receptor beta chains below, sequenced in a study of OX40 agonist ivuxolimab in advanced cancers. Sequencing used immunoSEQ multiplex PCR; TCRdb keeps in-frame clones, though not all of them. Of around 30,000 clones listed, around 85% were seen once; the top ten hold about 22%. The specimen was CD4+ or CD8+ T cells sorted from blood, collected in a trial of the OX40 agonist ivuxolimab. Source of these receptors: an adult with an advanced solid tumor such as melanoma, head and neck, liver or kidney cancer.

This clone was seen a handful of times. Different DNA sequences within this sample yield the same CDR3. V gene TRBV27 combines with J gene TRBJ1-1; D call uncertain. The CDR3 is made up of 11 amino acids. Germline assignment: CDR1 MNHEY and CDR2 SMNVEV (reference sequence). The V and J ends lost 3 bases and 5 bases respectively, with 4 bases between them. The CDR3 region is CASSFGTEAFF. In nucleotides, the CDR3 is TGTGCCAGCAGTTTTGGGACTGAAGCTTTCTTT.

The V and J genes are TRBV4-1 and TRBJ1-4; weak D call: TRBD1 (5 bases). The V gene's germline CDR1 is MGHRA and CDR2 YSYEKL. V lost 6 bases and J 6 bases, leaving 17 bases between the germline ends. The CDR3 loop spans 15 amino acids. CDR3 in amino acids: CASREGGARYEKLFF. The CDR3 bases are TGCGCCAGCAGAGAAGGAGGGGCGAGATATGAAAAACTGTTTTTT.

This rearrangement joins TRBV15 to TRBJ2-4; D is perhaps TRBD2 (5 bases). Trimming removed 0 bases at V and 4 bases at J, with 13 bases between. CDR1 is LNHNV, CDR2 YYDKDF, per germline (reference sequence). The CDR3 has 16 residues. As DNA, the CDR3 is TGTGCCACCAGCAGAGAAGGAACGGGGAAAAAAAACATTCAGTACTTC. As protein: CATSREGTGKKNIQYF. Using reference TRBV15 and TRBJ2-4 for the parts outside the CDR3, the full variable domain is DAMVIQNPRYQVTQFGKPVTLSCSQTLNHNVMYWYQQKSSQAPKLLFHYYDKDFNNEADTPDNFQSRRPNTSFCFLDIRSPGLGDTAMYLCATSREGTGKKNIQYFGAGTRLSVL.

V and J are TRBV7-3 and TRBJ1-3; 7 positions match TRBD1. J gave up 6 bases and V 11 bases, and 19 bases lay outside the gene matches. Germline lookup yields CDR1 SGHTA and CDR2 FQGTGA. This CDR3 comprises 16 residues. The CDR3 DNA reads TGTGCCGGAGGGGGGACAGTCGTCCCCAAACCAAACACCATATATTTT. Residues: CAGGGTVVPKPNTIYF.

The V and J genes are TRBV9 and TRBJ2-3, with 7 bases matching TRBD2. The germline V gene has CDR1 SGDLS and CDR2 YYNGEE. The CDR3 spans 18 residues. With V trimmed by 4 bases and J by 5 bases, 19 bases remained unmatched. The CDR3 nucleotides are TGTGCCAGCAGCCCAGGCCTGGGCGGGGAGGGACGAAAAGATACGCAGTATTTT. Its translation is CASSPGLGGEGRKDTQYF.

The V and J genes are TRBV10-3 and TRBJ2-1; either TRBD1 or TRBD2 may supply D (5 bases each). With 4 bases removed from V and 4 bases from J, the gap between germline ends came to 14 bases. Germline CDR1 is ENHRY and CDR2 is SYGVKD. The length of the CDR3 is 15 residues. For the CDR3, the DNA is TGTGCCATCAGTGCCCGGGACGGCGAGTACAATGAGCAGTTCTTC. Its translation is CAISARDGEYNEQFF.

V usage is TRBV2 and J usage is TRBJ2-7; the D is unclear. V was cut by 5 bases and J by 6 bases, with 14 bases left in between. The CDR3 is 13 amino acids. Germline lookup yields CDR1 SNHLY and CDR2 FYNNEI. CDR3 protein: CASSWPAWGEQYF. The CDR3 DNA follows: TGTGCCAGCAGTTGGCCCGCTTGGGGCGAGCAGTACTTC.

The chain links TRBV9 to TRBJ2-5, with 8 bases identical to TRBD1. Per the germline V gene, CDR1 is SGDLS and CDR2 is YYNGEE. V lost 1 base, J lost 5 bases, and 1 base stayed unmatched. CDR3 size: 13 residues. This CDR3 is CASSVQGAETQYF. CDR3 DNA: TGTGCCAGCAGCGTACAGGGGGCGGAGACCCAGTACTTC.

The chain uses TRBV6-1 and TRBJ1-2, with D tentatively TRBD1 (6 bases). The CDR3 sequence is 16 residues long. Deletions cut 0 bases from V and 2 bases from J, with 13 bases between. Germline V lookup: CDR1 MNHNS, CDR2 SASEGT. The CDR3 is CASSEAYWTANYGYTF. Written as DNA, the CDR3 is TGTGCCAGCAGTGAAGCCTACTGGACAGCGAACTATGGCTACACCTTC.

The V call is TRBV7-9, the J call TRBJ1-4; 10 nucleotides agree with TRBD1. This CDR3 comprises 14 residues. CDR1 is SEHNR and CDR2 is FQNEAQ in the germline V gene (reference sequence). V lost 6 bases and J lost 5; bases outside the gene matches: 3. CDR3 in amino acids: CASSRQGANEKLFF. CDR3 nucleotides: TGTGCCAGCAGTCGACAGGGGGCGAATGAAAAACTGTTTTTT. Full variable domain (outside the CDR3, taken from reference TRBV7-9 and TRBJ1-4): DTGVSQNPRHKITKRGQNVTFRCDPISEHNRLYWYRQTLGQGPEFLTYFQNEAQLEKSRLLSDRFSAERPKGSFSTLEIQRTEQGDSAMYLCASSRQGANEKLFFGSGTQLSVL.

The J gene is TRBJ1-2, the V gene TRBV29-1, with D unresolved. Germline CDR1 and CDR2: SQVTM and ANQGSEA. V lost 5 bases and J lost 4, with 11 bases in between. This CDR3 comprises 12 residues. CDR3 in amino acids: CSVLEGGYGYTF. The CDR3 DNA reads TGCAGCGTTCTAGAGGGAGGCTATGGCTACACCTTC.

This clone was observed a handful of times. The rearrangement joins TRBV5-6 to TRBJ2-1; D may be TRBD1 (6 bases). The germline V gene encodes CDR1 SGHDT and CDR2 YYEEEE. This CDR3 has 15 amino acids. V lost 1 base and J 5 bases, leaving 13 bases between the germline ends. The CDR3 loop reads CASSLSAGAHNEQFF. The CDR3, as DNA: TGTGCCAGCAGCTTGTCTGCAGGGGCCCACAATGAGCAGTTCTTC.

The CDR3 bases are TGCGCCAGCAGCTTGGGAGGCGCAGATACGCAGTATTTT. This encodes CASSLGGADTQYF. The V gene is TRBV5-1, the J gene TRBJ2-3; D remains unclear. V shed 0 bases and J shed 4 bases, with 6 bases lying between them. Looked up from germline, CDR1 is SGHRS and CDR2 is YFSETQ. The CDR3 has 13 amino acids. Drawing the rest from reference TRBV5-1 and TRBJ2-3, the complete variable domain is KAGVTQTPRYLIKTRGQQVTLSCSPISGHRSVSWYQQTPGQGLQFLFEYFSETQRNKGNFPGRFSGRQFSNSRSEMNVSTLELGDSALYLCASSLGGADTQYFGPGTRLTVL.

A few counts support this clone. The V and J genes are TRBV5-1 and TRBJ2-5; D possibly corresponds to TRBD2 (6 bases). CDR1 is SGHRS and CDR2 is YFSETQ in the germline V gene. The CDR3 totals 14 residues. The germline V and J ends were trimmed by 6 bases and 2 bases, with 14 bases remaining between them. The CDR3 DNA follows: TGCGCCAGCACCCCTGTTGGGGGGCAAGAGACCCAGTACTTC. It translates to CASTPVGGQETQYF.

The V and J genes are TRBV6-4 and TRBJ2-1; 9 bases are a match to TRBD2. Germline loops: CDR1 MRHNA, CDR2 SNTAGT. Trimming took 3 bases from V and 4 from J; bases not matched to a gene: 4. The CDR3 sequence is 15 residues long. CDR3 region: CASSERLAGYNEQFF. The CDR3 coding sequence is TGTGCCAGCAGTGAACGTCTAGCGGGGTACAATGAGCAGTTCTTC.

The chain combines TRBV4-3 with TRBJ1-2, with 7 bases that match TRBD1. CDR3 length equals 15 residues. Germline V gives CDR1 LGHNA, CDR2 YSLEER. The ends lost 3 bases at V and 5 bases at J; junction bases unmatched: 9. The DNA of the CDR3 is TGCGCCAGCAGCCAGGGATCAGGGGGTGGGTATGGCTACACCTTC. Amino acids: CASSQGSGGGYGYTF.

The chain joins TRBV11-2 to TRBJ2-5; TRBD2 matches 10 bases. CDR1 SGHAT and CDR2 FQNNGV come from the germline V gene. The CDR3 is made up of 16 amino acids. After removal of 2 bases from V and 5 bases from J, the junction contained 8 bases not matched to a gene. This chain's CDR3 is CASSLLAGGQGETQYF. The CDR3 coding sequence is TGTGCCAGCAGCTTATTAGCGGGGGGTCAGGGGGAGACCCAGTACTTC.

A few counts support this clone. V is TRBV21-1 and J is TRBJ2-7; the listed D gene, TRBD1, was not tested against the DNA. TRBV21-1 is flagged as a pseudogene. CDR3 length: 17 amino acids. CDR3 bases: TGTGCCAGCAGCCCCCAGGGTTTAAGACAGCCCTCCTACGAGCAGTACTTC. Amino acids: CASSPQGLRQPSYEQYF.

The chain employs TRBV6-6 and TRBJ1-5; D call uncertain. V was pared by 2 bases and J by 0 bases, with 2 bases between. This CDR3 has 13 amino acids. CDR1 and CDR2 (germline): MNHNY, SVGAGI (reference sequence). DNA for the CDR3: TGTGCCAGCAGTTACAGTAGCAATCAGCCCCAGCATTTT. Amino acid sequence: CASSYSSNQPQHF.

This clone was picked up one time. The V gene is TRBV5-1, the J gene TRBJ1-2; 11 nucleotides align to TRBD1. The CDR3 totals 15 residues. The V segment lost 1 base and the J segment 6 bases; nucleotides outside the gene matches: 5. Germline-derived CDR1 and CDR2 are SGHRS and YFSETQ. Here the CDR3 reads CASSLTGTGGDGYTF. As DNA, the CDR3 is TGCGCCAGCAGCTTGACCGGGACAGGGGGTGATGGCTACACCTTC.

The J gene is TRBJ2-7, the V gene TRBV29-1; no clear D. The CDR3 covers 12 residues. CDR1 SQVTM and CDR2 ANQGSEA come from the germline V gene. V was pared by 8 bases and J by 2 bases, with 13 bases between. This chain's CDR3 is CSIATGPYEQYF. DNA for the CDR3: TGCAGCATCGCGACGGGTCCCTACGAGCAGTACTTC.

The chain is built from TRBV2 and TRBJ2-5, with 9 nucleotides matching TRBD1. The DNA end is a closer match to TRBJ2-7, so the J assignment may be wrong. This CDR3 spans 14 amino acids. The germline gives CDR1 SNHLY, CDR2 FYNNEI. The CDR3 loop is CASSAGTGNSEQYF. For the CDR3, the DNA is TGTGCCAGCAGTGCCGGGACAGGGAACTCCGAGCAGTACTTC.

This sequence joins TRBV28 and TRBJ2-6, with D possibly matching TRBD2 (6 bases). CDR3 length: 16 residues. Trimming pared 6 bases from V and 0 bases from J, leaving 12 bases between. Germline CDR1 MDHEN, CDR2 SYDVKM. The CDR3 here is CASSPLAVSGANVLTF. The CDR3 nucleotides are TGTGCCAGCAGCCCCTTAGCGGTCTCTGGGGCCAACGTCCTGACTTTC.

J is TRBJ1-1 and V is TRBV4-1, with 9 bases that match TRBD1. Germline lookup yields CDR1 MGHRA and CDR2 YSYEKL. Trimming at V came to 4 bases and at J to 4 bases, leaving 10 bases not matched to a gene. CDR3 length: 16 residues. The CDR3 spells CASSPGTGWGTTEAFF. DNA for the CDR3: TGCGCCAGCAGCCCCGGGACAGGGTGGGGAACCACTGAAGCTTTCTTT.